The clone carrying this T cell receptor beta chain was seen more than once but under ten times. What it binds is not known. Construction of TCR beta libraries relied on iRepertoire HTBI primers and on Arm-PCR targeting CDR3 regions. TCRdb called the multiplex PCR reads again in MiXCR, with one record for every CDR3 protein. The profile shows around 250,000 distinct CDR3 sequences, around 20% of them singletons. The time point was: newly diagnosed GD, antithyroid drugs for less than 3 months. Scientists built the TCR library using RNA that was extracted from PBMCs. Germline CDR1 and CDR2: SGHRS and YFSETQ. The CDR3 has 15 residues. Trimming left V 0 bases short and J 3 bases short, with 10 bases between. The data stem from a study of regulatory T cells in long-lasting Graves disease. Findings and limits, study-wide: Repertoires from persistent disease leaned toward TRBV28, TRBJ1-2 and TRBJ2-5.

This TCR came from a female donor with Graves disease. Sequencing was performed on peripheral blood mononuclear cells (PBMCs), taken at new diagnosis, from a patient treated with antithyroid drugs. The chain couples TRBV5-1 to TRBJ1-5, with a weak D call TRBD1 (5 bases). CDR3 DNA sequence: TGCGCCAGCAGCTTGGGAGGGGCCTACAATCAGCCCCAGCATTTT. Translation gives CASSLGGAYNQPQHF. Full variable domain (remainder filled in from reference TRBV5-1 and TRBJ1-5): KAGVTQTPRYLIKTRGQQVTLSCSPISGHRSVSWYQQTPGQGLQFLFEYFSETQRNKGNFPGRFSGRQFSNSRSEMNVSTLELGDSALYLCASSLGGAYNQPQHFGDGTRLSIL.